This passage covers 21 T cell receptor beta chains from one sample sequenced in a study of early T cells in non-severe SARS-CoV-2 infection. TCRdb ran MiXCR on the 5' RACE reads and lists one entry per CDR3 protein. The sample consists of 25,000 to 35,000 distinct CDR3 sequences, less than 6.5% of them appearing once. This specimen consisted of whole blood, obtained at baseline. The receptor set was obtained from an adult who was a healthcare worker with PCR-confirmed SARS-CoV-2 infection or an uninfected control (not recorded which).

This clonotype was counted at least ten times. The rearrangement uses TRBV7-3 and TRBJ2-3; 8 bases line up with TRBD2. The CDR3 is made up of 17 amino acids. CDR1 is SGHTA and CDR2 is FQGTGA in the germline V gene. J gave up 2 bases and V 6 bases, and 13 bases lay outside the gene matches. CDR3 region: CASSSPAGGSLTDTQYF. The CDR3 nucleotides read TGTGCCAGCAGTTCCCCTGCGGGGGGAAGCCTCACAGATACGCAGTATTTT.

This clonotype was counted many times. This chain links TRBV7-9 with TRBJ2-1, with a tentative D call TRBD2 (5 bases). V was pared by 1 base and J by 8 bases, with 15 bases between. The V gene's germline CDR1 is SEHNR and CDR2 FQNEAQ (reference sequence). The CDR3 covers 15 residues. The CDR3 loop is CASSLVVGVGDEQFF. CDR3 sequence (DNA): TGTGCCAGCAGCTTAGTAGTGGGCGTCGGGGATGAGCAGTTCTTC.

This clonotype was seen at least ten times. The V call is TRBV4-1, the J call TRBJ2-1; 13 bases match TRBD2. In germline, CDR1 is MGHRA, CDR2 YSYEKL. The CDR3 runs 21 residues. After removal of 0 bases from V and 9 bases from J, the junction contained 20 bases not matched to a gene. The CDR3 region is CASSQDLQDRGLAGAFGEQFF. The CDR3, as DNA: TGCGCCAGCAGCCAAGATCTGCAGGACCGTGGACTAGCGGGAGCGTTTGGTGAGCAGTTCTTC.

This clonotype showed up many times. The rearrangement uses TRBV4-2 and TRBJ2-1; D possibly uses TRBD1 or TRBD2 (5 bases each). Trimming cost V 0 bases and J 10 bases, with 7 bases left between them. CDR1 is LGHNA and CDR2 is YNFKEQ in the germline V gene. There are 12 residues in the CDR3. CDR3 sequence reads: CASSQDWGEQFF. CDR3 in DNA: TGTGCCAGCAGCCAAGATTGGGGGGAGCAGTTCTTC.

This clonotype was counted at least ten times. The J gene is TRBJ2-1, the V gene TRBV3-1; D gene unclear. Germline lookup yields CDR1 LGHDT and CDR2 YNNKEL (reference sequence). The V gene lost 3 bases and the J gene lost 5 bases, with 8 bases spanning the gap. The CDR3 spans 13 residues. The CDR3 region has the DNA TGTGCCAGCAGCCACCCAGTAGACAATGAGCAGTTCTTC. Encoded protein: CASSHPVDNEQFF.

Of note for this clonotype: Because it lacks the conserved phenylalanine or tryptophan at the end, this CDR3 is likely a read error. The chain links TRBV3-1 to TRBJ1-3; the D gene is possibly TRBD1 (5 bases). Germline V gives CDR1 LGHDT, CDR2 YNNKEL (reference sequence). Between the trimmed V and J ends, which lost 0 bases and 0 bases, there was a span of 12 bases. The CDR3 is 17 residues long. DNA of the CDR3: TGTGCCAGCAGCCAAGAAATCCGGGGCGGCTCTGGAAACACCATATATTCT. Translation gives CASSQEIRGGSGNTIYS.

Many counts were recorded for this clonotype. In DNA, the CDR3 is TGTGCCAGCCGCCCCGGGTGGGCCACTGAAGCTTTCTTT. It encodes CASRPGWATEAFF. The chain is built from TRBV12-3 or TRBV12-4 and TRBJ1-1; D remains unclear. The CDR3 contains 13 residues. V was cut by 8 bases and J by 4 bases, with 14 bases left in between.

The table lists this clonotype with many counts. This sequence joins TRBV12-5 and TRBJ2-5, with D possibly matching TRBD2 (6 bases). V was trimmed by 7 bases and J by 3 bases, leaving 18 bases between them. Germline-derived CDR1 and CDR2 are LGHNT and FRNRAP. The CDR3 covers 15 residues. In nucleotides, the CDR3 is TGTGCTAGTGCATCGGGACTCCCGGGGAAAGAGACCCAGTACTTC. This codes for CASASGLPGKETQYF.

This clonotype has ten or more counts. This chain uses TRBV4-1 with TRBJ1-4; D gene uncertain. In germline, CDR1 is MGHRA, CDR2 YSYEKL. Trimming took off 2 bases at V and 7 bases at J, with 11 bases between the two ends. This CDR3 comprises 14 residues. The CDR3 DNA is TGCGCCAGCAGCCAAATGCTTTTCCGTGAAAAACTGTTTTTT. Protein: CASSQMLFREKLFF.

This clonotype was counted at least ten times. V usage is TRBV12-5 and J usage is TRBJ1-1; D unresolved. The CDR3 extends over 13 amino acids. Germline V gene data show CDR1 as LGHNT and CDR2 as FRNRAP. The V end lost 7 bases, the J end lost 0 bases, and 9 bases lay between the germline ends. CDR3 sequence: CASDSEMNTEAFF. The CDR3 region has the DNA TGTGCTAGTGACTCGGAAATGAACACTGAAGCTTTCTTT.

This clonotype has ten or more counts. This chain uses TRBV11-3 with TRBJ2-4; D possibly corresponds to TRBD1 (6 bases). Germline CDR1 SGHNT, CDR2 YENEEA. V lost 1 base to trimming and J lost 0 bases, with 22 bases between them. The CDR3 is 20 amino acids. The CDR3 DNA is TGTGCCAGCAGCTTAGCCCGAGGACAGAAAGTTGAACTAGCCAAAAACATTCAGTACTTC. It yields the protein CASSLARGQKVELAKNIQYF.

This clonotype has a handful of counts. This chain connects TRBV7-6 to TRBJ2-2; D is perhaps TRBD1 (6 bases). The CDR3 length is 13 residues. CDR1 is SGHVS, CDR2 FNYEAQ, per germline. V shed 6 bases and J shed 6 bases, with 11 bases lying between them. The CDR3 DNA sequence: TGTGCCAGCAGGGAAGAGGGGGCCGGGGAGCTGTTTTTT. Amino acids: CASREEGAGELFF.

The chain uses TRBV6-2 or TRBV6-3 and TRBJ2-3, with 7 bases aligning to TRBD2. With 7 bases clipped from V and 7 bases from J, the junction kept 8 bases outside the gene matches. The V gene's germline CDR1 is MNHEY and CDR2 SVGEGT. This CDR3 contains 13 residues. The CDR3 sequence: CASTKPGLNTQYF. The CDR3 nucleotides read TGTGCCAGCACCAAGCCGGGACTAAATACGCAGTATTTT.

The sample holds a few counts of this clonotype. The J gene is TRBJ2-1, the V gene TRBV4-3; 9 bases fit TRBD1. V gave up 3 bases and J gave up 0 bases; unmatched junction bases: 6. Germline lookup yields CDR1 LGHNA and CDR2 YSLEER. The CDR3 spans 17 residues. CDR3 loop: CASSQKTGGLSYNEQFF. The CDR3 nucleotides are TGCGCCAGCAGCCAGAAGACAGGGGGTCTCTCCTACAATGAGCAGTTCTTC.

Here the CDR3 reads CSAQGRGGGELFF. The CDR3 DNA sequence: TGCAGCGCACAGGGCAGGGGAGGCGGGGAGCTGTTTTTT. The chain employs TRBV29-1 and TRBJ2-2; D could derive from TRBD1 or TRBD2 (6 bases each). Germline assignment: CDR1 SQVTM and CDR2 ANQGSEA. The CDR3 has 13 residues. V lost 7 bases and J lost 7, with 16 bases in between.

In this sample, this clonotype turned up many times. The chain has TRBV5-1 and TRBJ2-1; 9 bases map to TRBD2. Trimming at V came to 4 bases and at J to 2 bases, leaving 7 bases not matched to a gene. Germline V lookup: CDR1 SGHRS, CDR2 YFSETQ. This CDR3 contains 16 residues. The CDR3 DNA sequence: TGCGCCAGCAGCGTATCAGCGGGAGGTCCCTACAATGAGCAGTTCTTC. Translated, it gives CASSVSAGGPYNEQFF.

This clonotype was picked up many times. The chain employs TRBV6-6 and TRBJ1-3, with D tentatively TRBD1 (5 bases). CDR1 and CDR2 (germline): MNHNY, SVGAGI (reference sequence). The CDR3 has 14 amino acids. V lost 5 bases and J 0 bases, leaving 8 bases between the germline ends. The CDR3 reads CASSHQGSGNTIYF. The CDR3 DNA is TGTGCCAGCAGTCACCAGGGCTCTGGAAACACCATATATTTT.

This chain joins TRBV7-3 and TRBJ2-1; D gene unclear. V lost 4 bases to trimming and J lost 5 bases, with 9 bases between them. Looked up from germline, CDR1 is SGHTA and CDR2 is FQGTGA. The CDR3 covers 13 residues. CDR3 in DNA: TGTGCCAGCAGCTACTTTTTGGACAATGAGCAGTTCTTC. It specifies CASSYFLDNEQFF.

This clonotype has at least ten counts. The genes are TRBV6-5 and TRBJ2-7; D not certain. CDR1 and CDR2 from the germline V gene are MNHEY and SVGAGI. The CDR3 sequence is 11 residues long. The ends were cut back, 7 bases at V and 7 bases at J, with 11 bases in the middle. The CDR3, as DNA: TGTGCCAGCAAATTTGGAAGTGAGCAGTACTTC. This sequence encodes CASKFGSEQYF.

This clonotype was found many times. V usage is TRBV4-2 and J usage is TRBJ1-1, with D unclear. Deletions cut 2 bases from V and 0 bases from J, with 10 bases between. There are 15 residues in the CDR3. Looked up from germline, CDR1 is LGHNA and CDR2 is YNFKEQ. The CDR3 sequence: CASSQFSALNTEAFF. The CDR3 DNA reads as TGTGCCAGCAGCCAATTTTCAGCCTTGAACACTGAAGCTTTCTTT.

This clonotype was seen ten or more times. V is TRBV27 and J is TRBJ2-3; D gene ambiguous. Per the germline V gene, CDR1 is MNHEY and CDR2 is SMNVEV (reference sequence). Trimming took 3 bases from V and 0 from J, leaving 7 bases between them. The CDR3 extends over 14 amino acids. In DNA, the CDR3 is TGTGCCAGCAGTTTCTTTGGCAGCACAGATACGCAGTATTTT. Encoded protein: CASSFFGSTDTQYF.